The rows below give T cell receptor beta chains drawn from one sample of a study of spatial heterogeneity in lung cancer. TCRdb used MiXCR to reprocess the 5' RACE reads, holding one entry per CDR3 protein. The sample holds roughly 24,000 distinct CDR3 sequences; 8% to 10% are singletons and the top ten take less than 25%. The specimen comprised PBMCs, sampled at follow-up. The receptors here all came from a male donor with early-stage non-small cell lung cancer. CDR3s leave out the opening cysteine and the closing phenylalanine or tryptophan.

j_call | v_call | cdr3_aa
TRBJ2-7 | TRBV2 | ASSGRLTRVLSYEQY
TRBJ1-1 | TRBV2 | ASSEGPGVTEAF
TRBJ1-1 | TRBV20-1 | SARYPNRQYDTEAF
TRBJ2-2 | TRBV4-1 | ASSHNKGNTGELF
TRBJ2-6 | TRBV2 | ASSKTGGSGANVLT
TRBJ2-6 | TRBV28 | VSSKTGRISGANVLT
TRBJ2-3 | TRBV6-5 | ASSPLAGETDTQY
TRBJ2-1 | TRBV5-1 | ASSLQSGPEQF
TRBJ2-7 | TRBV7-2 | ASSLGSRYEQY
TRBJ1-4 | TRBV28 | ASRNGQGNEKLF
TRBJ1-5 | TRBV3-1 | ASSQDGLNQPQH
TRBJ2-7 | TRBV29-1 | SGRDSRYEQY
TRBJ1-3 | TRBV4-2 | ASSQKAQGGNTIY
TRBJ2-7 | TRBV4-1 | ASSQGVTGGPYEQY
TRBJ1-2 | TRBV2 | ASSDWGEYGYT
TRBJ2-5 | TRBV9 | ASSVEGVAQETQY
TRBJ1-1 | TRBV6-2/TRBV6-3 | ASGYGLEAF
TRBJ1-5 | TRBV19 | ASSMTDSNYQPQH
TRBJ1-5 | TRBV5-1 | ASSLAWNQPQH
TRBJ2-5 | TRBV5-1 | ASSYGQGEGTQY
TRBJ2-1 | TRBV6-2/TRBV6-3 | ASSYSSGTEQF
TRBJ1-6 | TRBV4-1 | ASSQGPGGDYNSPLL
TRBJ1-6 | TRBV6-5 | ASSISSSYNSPLH
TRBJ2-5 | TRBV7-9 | ASSLPPRLAGSKETQY
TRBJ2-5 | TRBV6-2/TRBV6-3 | ASSYSTTGLETQY
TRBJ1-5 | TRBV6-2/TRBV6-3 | ASSFWPGQGSNQPQH
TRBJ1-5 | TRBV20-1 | SARTTVNQPQH
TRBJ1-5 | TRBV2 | ASARDTNQPQH
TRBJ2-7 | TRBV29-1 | SVATGREQY
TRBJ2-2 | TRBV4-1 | ASSHSPGIANTGELF
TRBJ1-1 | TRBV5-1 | ASSLYRGATEAF
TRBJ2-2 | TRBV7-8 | ASSPREGANTGELF
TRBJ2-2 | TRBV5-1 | ASSLVGSNTGELF
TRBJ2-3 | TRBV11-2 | ASSPSSASTDTQY
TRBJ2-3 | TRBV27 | ASTLLGGDTDTQY
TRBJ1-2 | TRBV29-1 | SVERLGNYGYT
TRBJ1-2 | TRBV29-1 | SVRTAPNYGYT
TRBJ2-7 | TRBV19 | ASSQAQGFGDHFEQY
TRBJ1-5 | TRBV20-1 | SAIVQGGNQPQH
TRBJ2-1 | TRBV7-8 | ASSRGQNNEQF
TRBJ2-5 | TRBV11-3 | ASSLGAGGTQY
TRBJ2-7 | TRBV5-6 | ASRLAGMFREGEQY
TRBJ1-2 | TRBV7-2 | ASSLNSLYGYT
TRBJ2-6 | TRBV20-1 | SASSGPRLAGANVLT